Each of the 24 T cell receptor beta chains below was sequenced from the same sample in a study of T cell changes during pregnancy in multiple sclerosis. TCRdb's copy holds only in-frame clones and misses some; the assay was immunoSEQ multiplex PCR. Here the sample spans about 38,000 clones, approximately 90% being singletons. The input for sequencing was CD4+ T cells from peripheral blood mononuclear cells, taken before pregnancy. All receptors come from a female donor with multiple sclerosis, enrolled in a pregnancy study.

CDR3 amino acids: CASSPTGGWRETQYF. The CDR3 DNA sequence: TGTGCCAGCAGCCCGACAGGAGGTTGGAGAGAGACCCAGTACTTC. This chain links TRBV7-9 with TRBJ2-5; maybe TRBD1 (6 bases). The CDR3 has 15 residues. CDR1 is SEHNR, CDR2 FQNEAQ, per germline (reference sequence). Trimming left V 5 bases short and J 4 bases short, with 17 bases between.

CDR3 loop: CASSLLEYGYTF. DNA of the CDR3: TGTGCCAGCAGTTTATTGGAGTATGGCTACACCTTC. This rearrangement joins TRBV28 to TRBJ1-2, with D unresolved. The CDR3 has 12 residues. Germline-derived CDR1 and CDR2 are MDHEN and SYDVKM. V was shortened by 1 base and J by 5 bases, with 5 bases between the two germline ends.

The chain joins TRBV6-1 to TRBJ1-1; possible D gene TRBD1, 6 bases. CDR3 length equals 12 residues. Looked up from germline, CDR1 is MNHNS and CDR2 is SASEGT. CDR3 DNA: TGTGCTTCACACAGGGTTTACACTGAAGCTTTCTTT. Residues: CASHRVYTEAFF.

The chain carries TRBV7-8 and TRBJ2-5; 8 positions match TRBD2. The J segment lost 1 base and the V segment lost 3 bases, leaving 4 bases of the junction unmatched. The V gene's germline CDR1 is SGHVS and CDR2 FQNEAQ. The CDR3 spans 15 residues. The CDR3 region is CASSLPGGPQETQYF. The CDR3 nucleotides are TGTGCCAGCAGCTTGCCGGGGGGGCCCCAAGAGACCCAGTACTTC.

The chain carries TRBV10-3 and TRBJ1-2; 7 bases are shared with TRBD1. The CDR3 sequence is 16 residues long. V shed 3 bases and J 4 bases; nucleotides not matched to a gene: 11. Germline assignment: CDR1 ENHRY and CDR2 SYGVKD. The CDR3 DNA reads as TGTGCCATCAGTGATGGCAGGGGGAATAGGGGCTATGGCTACACCTTC. Its translation is CAISDGRGNRGYGYTF.

The V and J genes are TRBV7-3 and TRBJ2-1, with 10 positions matching TRBD2. This CDR3 is built from 16 residues. V lost 1 base, J lost 7 bases, and 7 bases stayed unmatched. Germline V gene sequence: CDR1 SGHTA, CDR2 FQGTGA. The CDR3 DNA reads TGTGCCAGCAGCTTAAGCCACACTAGCGGGGTGAATGAGCAGTTCTTC. It encodes CASSLSHTSGVNEQFF.

The chain joins TRBV7-9 to TRBJ1-2; maybe TRBD1 (5 bases). This CDR3 comprises 14 residues. V was trimmed by 3 bases and J by 4 bases, leaving 12 bases between them. Germline lookup yields CDR1 SEHNR and CDR2 FQNEAQ (reference sequence). The CDR3 coding sequence is TGTGCCAGCAGCTTGGGGCGCGGAGTCTATGGCTACACCTTC. It yields the protein CASSLGRGVYGYTF.

The rearrangement uses TRBV18 and TRBJ2-1, with TRBD2 identical over 9 bases. The CDR3 has 17 amino acids. Germline V lookup: CDR1 KGHSH, CDR2 LQKENI. V lost 0 bases, J lost 2 bases, and 5 bases stayed unmatched. The CDR3 reads CASSPPGAGGPYNEQFF. In DNA form, the CDR3 reads TGTGCCAGCTCACCACCGGGGGCGGGGGGGCCCTACAATGAGCAGTTCTTC.

The table lists this clone with a count of one. This chain links TRBV15 with TRBJ1-1; a weak D match, TRBD1 (5 bases). This CDR3 is 15 amino acids long. The germline CDR1 and CDR2 sequences are LNHNV and YYDKDF (reference sequence). Trimming stripped 6 bases from V and 0 bases from J, with 14 bases between. The CDR3: CATRLLTGMNTEAFF. CDR3 in DNA: TGTGCCACCAGGCTCTTAACAGGTATGAACACTGAAGCTTTCTTT.

The chain employs TRBV9 and TRBJ1-1; a possible D gene is TRBD1 (5 bases). Looked up from germline, CDR1 is SGDLS and CDR2 is YYNGEE. This CDR3 contains 13 residues. Trimming removed 1 base at V and 3 bases at J, with 7 bases between. As DNA, the CDR3 is TGTGCCAGCAGCGTATCGGGGGACACTGAAGCTTTCTTT. It is translated as CASSVSGDTEAFF.

The chain employs TRBV6-6 and TRBJ2-3; D not certain. CDR3 length: 14 residues. Germline loops: CDR1 MNHNY, CDR2 SVGAGI (reference sequence). The V gene lost 10 bases and the J gene lost 0 bases, with 14 bases spanning the gap. The CDR3 here is CATKDPTSTDTQYF. In DNA form, the CDR3 reads TGTGCCACAAAAGATCCCACTAGCACAGATACGCAGTATTTT.

CDR3 DNA: TGCGCCAGCAGCCAATGGACAGGGAACACCGGGGAGCTGTTTTTT. It specifies CASSQWTGNTGELFF. The rearrangement joins TRBV4-3 to TRBJ2-2; 7 nucleotides agree with TRBD1. The junction had 1 base not matched to a gene; V was cut back by 2 bases and J by 1 base. This CDR3 has 15 residues. The germline gives CDR1 LGHNA, CDR2 YSLEER.

V usage is TRBV5-6 and J usage is TRBJ1-1; 8 bases agree with TRBD1. The germline V gene has CDR1 SGHDT and CDR2 YYEEEE. This CDR3 comprises 16 residues. Unmatched junction bases numbered 12, after V lost 4 bases and J lost 4 bases. The CDR3 spells CASSKDRGRDSTEAFF. The DNA for the CDR3 is TGTGCCAGCAGCAAAGACAGGGGACGAGACAGCACTGAAGCTTTCTTT.

The chain recombines TRBV30 with TRBJ1-2; TRBD1 is a possible D gene (5 bases). Trimming removed 4 bases at V and 3 bases at J, with 15 bases between. The CDR3 has 14 amino acids. The germline V gene has CDR1 GTSNPN and CDR2 SVGIG (reference sequence). CDR3 loop: CAWTGVSRYYGYTF. The CDR3, as DNA: TGTGCCTGGACGGGGGTCTCCCGATACTATGGCTACACCTTC. Full variable domain (missing parts from reference TRBV30 and TRBJ1-2): SQTIHQWPATLVQPVGSPLSLECTVEGTSNPNLYWYRQAAGRGLQLLFYSVGIGQISSEVPQNLSASRPQDRQFILSSKKLLLSDSGFYLCAWTGVSRYYGYTFGSGTRLTVV.

The CDR3 nucleotides are TGTGCCAGCAGCGTAGCTGAGGGGAGGGCCGAAAAACTGTTTTTT. Amino acid sequence: CASSVAEGRAEKLFF. The V and J genes are TRBV9 and TRBJ1-4; D is perhaps TRBD1 (5 bases). The germline V gene has CDR1 SGDLS and CDR2 YYNGEE. This CDR3 has 15 residues. Between the trimmed V and J ends, which lost 0 bases and 8 bases, there was a span of 14 bases.

The chain carries TRBV29-1 and TRBJ1-1; possibly TRBD1 for D (5 bases). With 6 bases removed from V and 3 bases from J, the gap between germline ends came to 14 bases. CDR3 size: 13 residues. Germline V CDR1 and CDR2: SQVTM, ANQGSEA. The CDR3 protein is CSVGRGGHTEAFF. CDR3 in DNA: TGCAGCGTGGGGAGGGGCGGACACACTGAAGCTTTCTTT. The entire variable domain, with the rest obtained from reference TRBV29-1 and TRBJ1-1, is as follows: SAVISQKPSRDICQRGTSLTIQCQVDSQVTMMFWYRQQPGQSLTLIATANQGSEATYESGFVIDKFPISRPNLTFSTLTVSNMSPEDSSIYLCSVGRGGHTEAFFGQGTRLTVV.

V usage is TRBV6-5 and J usage is TRBJ1-1; 7 bases agree with TRBD1. The CDR3 is 12 residues long. The V gene's germline CDR1 is MNHEY and CDR2 SVGAGI. Trimming at V came to 2 bases and at J to 7 bases, leaving 1 base not matched to a gene. The CDR3 spells CASSYGDSEAFF. DNA of the CDR3: TGTGCCAGCAGTTACGGGGACAGTGAAGCTTTCTTT.

The chain employs TRBV2 and TRBJ2-3; 9 nucleotides line up with TRBD2. Per germline, CDR1 SNHLY and CDR2 FYNNEI. Trimming at V came to 6 bases and at J to 5 bases, leaving 9 bases not matched to a gene. CDR3 size: 15 residues. CDR3 in DNA: TGTGCCAGCAGGCCCACGGGACTAGCTGGAGATACGCAGTATTTT. Its protein product is CASRPTGLAGDTQYF.

The J gene is TRBJ2-4, the V gene TRBV19; 13 bases are shared with TRBD2. Trimming took 4 bases from V and 2 from J; bases not matched to a gene: 5. This CDR3 has 17 residues. From germline, CDR1 is LNHDA and CDR2 SQIVND (reference sequence). CDR3 coding DNA: TGTGCCAGTAGTAAACTAGCGGGGGGGATGACCAAAAACATTCAGTACTTC. It yields the protein CASSKLAGGMTKNIQYF.

The chain combines TRBV19 with TRBJ1-1, with D unclear. The V gene lost 6 bases and the J gene lost 0 bases, with 8 bases spanning the gap. The CDR3 is made up of 13 amino acids. Germline CDR1 is LNHDA and CDR2 is SQIVND (reference sequence). CDR3 sequence reads: CASSRWVNTEAFF. The CDR3 nucleotides are TGTGCCAGTAGCAGGTGGGTGAACACTGAAGCTTTCTTT.

The rearrangement joins TRBV19 to TRBJ1-1; TRBD1 aligns across 7 bases. The J segment lost 7 bases and the V segment lost 7 bases, leaving 15 bases of the junction unmatched. CDR1 LNHDA and CDR2 SQIVND come from the germline V gene (reference sequence). The CDR3 length is 15 residues. The CDR3 nucleotides are TGTGCCAGTACCCGGTCCCCCAGGGGGTCGGGTGAAGCTTTCTTT. Translated, it gives CASTRSPRGSGEAFF. Full variable domain (remainder filled in from reference TRBV19 and TRBJ1-1): DGGITQSPKYLFRKEGQNVTLSCEQNLNHDAMYWYRQDPGQGLRLIYYSQIVNDFQKGDIAEGYSVSREKKESFPLTVTSAQKNPTAFYLCASTRSPRGSGEAFFGQGTRLTVV.

A few counts support this clone. This chain joins TRBV2 and TRBJ1-2, with 9 bases aligning to TRBD1. After removal of 4 bases from V and 4 bases from J, the junction contained 4 bases not matched to a gene. The CDR3 covers 14 residues. In germline, CDR1 is SNHLY, CDR2 FYNNEI. In nucleotides, the CDR3 is TGTGCCAGCAGTGGGGGGACAGGGAGCTATGGCTACACCTTC. Translating it yields CASSGGTGSYGYTF.

The chain couples TRBV7-3 to TRBJ2-7, with no clear D. This CDR3 is 14 amino acids long. V was trimmed by 2 bases and J by 4 bases, leaving 12 bases between them. The V gene's germline CDR1 is SGHTA and CDR2 FQGTGA. The CDR3, as DNA: TGTGCCAGCAGCTTAGAACCGATCCTATACGAGCAGTACTTC. Protein sequence: CASSLEPILYEQYF.

This chain joins TRBV19 and TRBJ1-6; D unresolved. V lost 1 base and J lost 10, with 14 bases in between. The V gene's germline CDR1 is LNHDA and CDR2 SQIVND (reference sequence). The length of the CDR3 is 15 residues. CDR3 bases: TGTGCCAGTAGTATAGTACATAGGAGCGGCTCACCCCTCCACTTT. This gives the protein CASSIVHRSGSPLHF.